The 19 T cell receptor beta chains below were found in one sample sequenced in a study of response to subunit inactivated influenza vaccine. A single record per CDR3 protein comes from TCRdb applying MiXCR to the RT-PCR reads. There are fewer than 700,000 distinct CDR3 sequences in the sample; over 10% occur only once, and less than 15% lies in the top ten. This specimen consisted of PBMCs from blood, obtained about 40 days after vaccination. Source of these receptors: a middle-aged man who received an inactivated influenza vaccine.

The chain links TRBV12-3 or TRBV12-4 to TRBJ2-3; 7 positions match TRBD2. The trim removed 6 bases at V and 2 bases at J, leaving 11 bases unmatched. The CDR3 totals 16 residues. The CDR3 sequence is CASRVCGGTSTDTQYF. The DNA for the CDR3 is TGTGCCAGCAGGGTCTGCGGGGGTACTTCCACAGATACGCAGTATTTT.

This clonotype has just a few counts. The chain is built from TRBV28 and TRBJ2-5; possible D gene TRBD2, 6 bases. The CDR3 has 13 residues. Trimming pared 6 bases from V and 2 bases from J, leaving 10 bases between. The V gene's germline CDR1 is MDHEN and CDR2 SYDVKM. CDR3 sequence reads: CASRGGRQETQYF. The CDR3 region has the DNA TGTGCCAGCAGGGGGGGTCGACAAGAGACCCAGTACTTC.

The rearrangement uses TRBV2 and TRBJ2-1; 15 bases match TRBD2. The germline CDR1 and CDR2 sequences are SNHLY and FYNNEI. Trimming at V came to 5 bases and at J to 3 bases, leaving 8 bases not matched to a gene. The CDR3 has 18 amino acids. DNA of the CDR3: TGTGCCAGCAGTAGGACTAGCGGGGGGGCCTTCATCTACAATGAGCAGTTCTTC. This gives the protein CASSRTSGGAFIYNEQFF.

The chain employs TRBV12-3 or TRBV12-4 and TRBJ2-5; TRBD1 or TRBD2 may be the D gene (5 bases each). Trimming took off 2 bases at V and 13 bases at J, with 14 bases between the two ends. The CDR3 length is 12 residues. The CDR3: CASSLFGAALYF. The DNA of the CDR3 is TGTGCCAGCAGTTTATTCGGGGCAGCGTTGTACTTC.

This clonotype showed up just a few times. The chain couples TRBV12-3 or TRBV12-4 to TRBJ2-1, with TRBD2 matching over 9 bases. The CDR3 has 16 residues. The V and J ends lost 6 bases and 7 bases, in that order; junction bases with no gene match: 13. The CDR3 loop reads CASRPQLAGMANEQFF. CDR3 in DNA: TGTGCCAGCAGACCTCAACTAGCGGGTATGGCGAATGAGCAGTTCTTC.

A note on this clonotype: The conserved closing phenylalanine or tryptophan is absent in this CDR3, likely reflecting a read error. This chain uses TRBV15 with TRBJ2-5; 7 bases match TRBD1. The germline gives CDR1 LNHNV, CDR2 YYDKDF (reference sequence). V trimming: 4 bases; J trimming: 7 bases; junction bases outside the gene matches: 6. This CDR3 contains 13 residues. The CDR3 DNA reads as TGTGCCACCAGCATTGACAGGGAACGGACCCAGTACATC. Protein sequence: CATSIDRERTQYI.

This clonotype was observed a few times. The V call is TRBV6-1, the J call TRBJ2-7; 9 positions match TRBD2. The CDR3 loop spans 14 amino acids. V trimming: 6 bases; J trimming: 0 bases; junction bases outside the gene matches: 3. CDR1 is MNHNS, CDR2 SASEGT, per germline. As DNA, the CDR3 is TGTGCCAGCAGGAGCGGGAGGACCTCCTACGAGCAGTACTTC. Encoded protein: CASRSGRTSYEQYF.

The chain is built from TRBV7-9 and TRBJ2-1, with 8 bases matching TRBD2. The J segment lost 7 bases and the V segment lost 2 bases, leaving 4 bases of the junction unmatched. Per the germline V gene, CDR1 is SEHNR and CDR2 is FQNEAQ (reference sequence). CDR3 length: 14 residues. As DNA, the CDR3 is TGTGCCAGCAGCTTACAAAGCGGGAGTAATGAGCAGTTCTTC. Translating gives CASSLQSGSNEQFF.

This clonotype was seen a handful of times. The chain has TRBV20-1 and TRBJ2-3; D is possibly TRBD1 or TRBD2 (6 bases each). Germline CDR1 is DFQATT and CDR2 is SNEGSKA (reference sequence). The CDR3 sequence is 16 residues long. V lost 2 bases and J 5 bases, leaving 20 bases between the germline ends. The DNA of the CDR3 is TGCAGTGCTAGACCCCCCCGACGGGGGCGGGTAGATACGCAGTATTTT. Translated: CSARPPRRGRVDTQYF.

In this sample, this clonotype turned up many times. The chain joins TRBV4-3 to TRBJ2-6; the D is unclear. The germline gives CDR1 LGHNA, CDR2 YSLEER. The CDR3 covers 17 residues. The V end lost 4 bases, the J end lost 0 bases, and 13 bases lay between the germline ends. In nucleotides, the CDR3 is TGCGCCAGCAGCCGAGGAGTCCTGAGCTCTGGGGCCAACGTCCTGACTTTC. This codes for CASSRGVLSSGANVLTF.

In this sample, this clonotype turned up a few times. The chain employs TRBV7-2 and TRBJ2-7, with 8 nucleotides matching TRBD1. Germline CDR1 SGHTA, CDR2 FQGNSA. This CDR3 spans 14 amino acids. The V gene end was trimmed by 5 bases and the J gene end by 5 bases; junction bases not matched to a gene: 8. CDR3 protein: CASSIGTGYHEQYF. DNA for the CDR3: TGTGCCAGCAGCATCGGGACAGGCTACCACGAGCAGTACTTC.

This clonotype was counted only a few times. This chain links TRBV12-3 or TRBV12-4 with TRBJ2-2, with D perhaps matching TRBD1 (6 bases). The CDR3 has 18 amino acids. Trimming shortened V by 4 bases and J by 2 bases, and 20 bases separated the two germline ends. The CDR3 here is CASSSRDRTHVNTGELFF. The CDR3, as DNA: TGTGCCAGCAGTTCGCGTGACAGGACCCACGTTAACACCGGGGAGCTGTTTTTT.

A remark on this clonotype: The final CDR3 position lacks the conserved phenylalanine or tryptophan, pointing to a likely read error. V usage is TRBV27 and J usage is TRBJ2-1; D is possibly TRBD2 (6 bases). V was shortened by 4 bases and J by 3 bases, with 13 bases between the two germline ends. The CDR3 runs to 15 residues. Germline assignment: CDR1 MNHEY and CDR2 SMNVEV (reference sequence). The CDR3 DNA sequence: TGTGCCAGCAGTTCTCTCCCGGGACTCTACAATGAGCAGTTCCTC. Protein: CASSSLPGLYNEQFL.

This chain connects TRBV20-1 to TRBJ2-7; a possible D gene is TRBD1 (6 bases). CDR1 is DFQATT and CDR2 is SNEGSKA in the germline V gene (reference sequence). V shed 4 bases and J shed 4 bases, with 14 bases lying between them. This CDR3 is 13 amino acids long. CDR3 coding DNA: TGCAGTGCTACCCCGGGACAACCATACGAGCAGTACTTC. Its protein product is CSATPGQPYEQYF.

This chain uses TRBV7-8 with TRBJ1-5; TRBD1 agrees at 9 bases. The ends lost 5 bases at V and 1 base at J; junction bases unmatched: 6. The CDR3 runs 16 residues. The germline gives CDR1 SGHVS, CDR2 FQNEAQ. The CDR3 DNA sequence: TGTGCCAGCAGCCAAGAGGACAGGGGAAGCAATCAGCCCCAGCATTTT. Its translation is CASSQEDRGSNQPQHF.

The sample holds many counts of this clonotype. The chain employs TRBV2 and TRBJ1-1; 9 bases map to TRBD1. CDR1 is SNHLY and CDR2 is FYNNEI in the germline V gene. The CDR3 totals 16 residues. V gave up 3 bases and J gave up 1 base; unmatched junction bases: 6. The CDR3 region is CASSESPGQGNTEAFF. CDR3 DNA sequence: TGTGCCAGCAGTGAGAGCCCGGGACAGGGGAACACTGAAGCTTTCTTT.

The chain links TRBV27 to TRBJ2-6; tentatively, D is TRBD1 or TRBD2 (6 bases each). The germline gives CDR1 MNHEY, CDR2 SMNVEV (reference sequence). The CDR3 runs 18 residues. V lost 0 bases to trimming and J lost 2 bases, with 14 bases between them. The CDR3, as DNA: TGTGCCAGCAGTTTATCCCCAGGGGCGGGACCTGGGGCCAACGTCCTGACTTTC. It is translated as CASSLSPGAGPGANVLTF.

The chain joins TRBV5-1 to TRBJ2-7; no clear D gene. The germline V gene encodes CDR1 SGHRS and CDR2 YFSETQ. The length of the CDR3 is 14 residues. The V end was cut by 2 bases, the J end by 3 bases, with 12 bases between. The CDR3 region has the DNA TGCGCCAGCAGCTTACAAGGGCGATACTACGAGCAGTACTTC. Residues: CASSLQGRYYEQYF.

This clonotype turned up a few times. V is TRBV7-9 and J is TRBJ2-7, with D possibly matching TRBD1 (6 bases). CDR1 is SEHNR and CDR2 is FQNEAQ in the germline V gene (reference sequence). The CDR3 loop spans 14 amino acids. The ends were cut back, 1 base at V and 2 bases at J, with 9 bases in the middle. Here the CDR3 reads CASSLGDKPYEQYF. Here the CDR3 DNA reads TGTGCCAGCAGCTTAGGGGACAAGCCCTACGAGCAGTACTTC.